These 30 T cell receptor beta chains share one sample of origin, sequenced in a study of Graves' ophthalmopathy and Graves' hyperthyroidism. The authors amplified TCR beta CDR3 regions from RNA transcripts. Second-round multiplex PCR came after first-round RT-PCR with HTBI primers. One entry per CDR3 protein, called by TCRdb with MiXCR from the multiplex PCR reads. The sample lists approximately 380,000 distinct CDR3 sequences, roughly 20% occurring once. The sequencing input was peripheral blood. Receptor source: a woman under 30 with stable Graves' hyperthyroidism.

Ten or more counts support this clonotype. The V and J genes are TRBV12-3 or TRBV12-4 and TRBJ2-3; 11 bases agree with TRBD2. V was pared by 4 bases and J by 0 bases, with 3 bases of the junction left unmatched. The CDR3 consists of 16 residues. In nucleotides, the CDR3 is TGTGCCAGCAGTTCCAGGACTAGCGGGAGCACAGATACGCAGTATTTT. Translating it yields CASSSRTSGSTDTQYF.

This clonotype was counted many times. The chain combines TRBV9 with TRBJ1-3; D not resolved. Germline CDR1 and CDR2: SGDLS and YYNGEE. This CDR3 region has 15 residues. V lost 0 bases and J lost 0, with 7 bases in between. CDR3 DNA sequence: TGTGCCAGCAGCGTAGGGGCGCACTCTGGAAACACCATATATTTT. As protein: CASSVGAHSGNTIYF.

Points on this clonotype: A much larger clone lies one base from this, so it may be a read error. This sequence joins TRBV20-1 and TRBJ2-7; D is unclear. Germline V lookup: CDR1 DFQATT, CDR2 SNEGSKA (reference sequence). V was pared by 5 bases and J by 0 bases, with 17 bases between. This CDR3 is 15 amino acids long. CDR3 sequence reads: CSAPNRPPLSYEQYF. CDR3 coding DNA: TGCAGTGCTCCCAACCGACCCCCCCTCTCCTACGAGCAGTACTTC.

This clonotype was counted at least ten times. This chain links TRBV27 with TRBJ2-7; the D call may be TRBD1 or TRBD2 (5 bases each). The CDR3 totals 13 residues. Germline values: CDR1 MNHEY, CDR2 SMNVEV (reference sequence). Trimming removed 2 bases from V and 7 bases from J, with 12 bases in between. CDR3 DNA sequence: TGTGCCAGCAGTTTAACCGGGGCTAGGGAGCAGTACTTC. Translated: CASSLTGAREQYF.

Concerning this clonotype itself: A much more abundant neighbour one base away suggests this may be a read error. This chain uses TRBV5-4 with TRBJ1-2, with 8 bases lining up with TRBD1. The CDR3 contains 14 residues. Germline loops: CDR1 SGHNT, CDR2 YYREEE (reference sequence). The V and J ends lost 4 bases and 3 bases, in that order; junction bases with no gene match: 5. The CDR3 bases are TGTGCCAGCAGCGTACAGGGGGTGTACTATGGCTACACCTTC. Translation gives CASSVQGVYYGYTF.

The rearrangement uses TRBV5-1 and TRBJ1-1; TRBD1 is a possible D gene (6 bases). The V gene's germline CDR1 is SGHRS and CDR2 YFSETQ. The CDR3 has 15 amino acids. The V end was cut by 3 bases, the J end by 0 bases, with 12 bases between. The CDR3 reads CASSSGTSVNTEAFF. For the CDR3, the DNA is TGCGCCAGCAGCTCTGGGACATCGGTGAACACTGAAGCTTTCTTT.

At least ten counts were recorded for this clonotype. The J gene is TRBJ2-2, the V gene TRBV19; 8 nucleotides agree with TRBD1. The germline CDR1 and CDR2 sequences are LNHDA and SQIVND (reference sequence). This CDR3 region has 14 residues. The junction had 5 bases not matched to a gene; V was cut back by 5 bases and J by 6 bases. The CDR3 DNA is TGTGCCAGTAGTGGGAGGACAGGGCCCGGGGAGCTGTTTTTT. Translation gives CASSGRTGPGELFF.

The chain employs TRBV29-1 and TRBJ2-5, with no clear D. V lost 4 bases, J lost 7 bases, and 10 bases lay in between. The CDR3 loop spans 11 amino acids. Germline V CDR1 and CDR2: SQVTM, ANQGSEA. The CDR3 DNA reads TGCAGCGTTGCTATCCCGGGGACCCAGTACTTC. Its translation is CSVAIPGTQYF.

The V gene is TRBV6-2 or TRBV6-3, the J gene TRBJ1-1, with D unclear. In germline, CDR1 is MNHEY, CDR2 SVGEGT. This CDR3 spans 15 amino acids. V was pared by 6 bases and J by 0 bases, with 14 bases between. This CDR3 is CASRTLEDMNTEAFF. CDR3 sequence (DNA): TGTGCCAGCAGAACGTTAGAAGACATGAACACTGAAGCTTTCTTT.

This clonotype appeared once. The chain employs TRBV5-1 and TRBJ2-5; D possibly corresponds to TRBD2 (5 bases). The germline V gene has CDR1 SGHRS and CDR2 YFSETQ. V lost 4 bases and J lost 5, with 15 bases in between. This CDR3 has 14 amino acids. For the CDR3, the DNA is TGCGCCAGCAGCCCCTTTATCGGGGTGGAGACCCAGTACTTC. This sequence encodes CASSPFIGVETQYF.

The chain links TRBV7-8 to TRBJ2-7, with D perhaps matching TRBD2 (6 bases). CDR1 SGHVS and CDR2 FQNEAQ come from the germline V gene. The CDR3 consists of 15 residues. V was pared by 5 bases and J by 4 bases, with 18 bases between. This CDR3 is CASSPELGGTYEQYF. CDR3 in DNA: TGTGCCAGCAGCCCCGAGTTAGGAGGGACGTACGAGCAGTACTTC. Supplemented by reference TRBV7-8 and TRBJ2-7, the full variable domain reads GAGVSQSPRYKVAKRGQDVALRCDPISGHVSLFWYQQALGQGPEFLTYFQNEAQLDKSGLPSDRFFAERPEGSVSTLKIQRTQQEDSAVYLCASSPELGGTYEQYFGPGTRLTVT.

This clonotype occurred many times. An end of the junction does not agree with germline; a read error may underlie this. This CDR3 reads CASSETGSRGAF. The CDR3, as DNA: TGTGCCAGCAGCGAGACAGGGAGCAGGGGGGCCTTC. The V call is TRBV6-1, the J call TRBJ2-7; weak D call: TRBD1 (7 bases). Germline CDR1 and CDR2: MNHNS and SASEGT. CDR3 size: 12 residues.

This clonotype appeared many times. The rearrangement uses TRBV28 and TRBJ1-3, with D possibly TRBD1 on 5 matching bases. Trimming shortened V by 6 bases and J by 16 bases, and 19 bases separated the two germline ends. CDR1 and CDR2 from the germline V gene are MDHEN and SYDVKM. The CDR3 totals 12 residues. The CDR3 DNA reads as TGTGCCAGCAGCTCTTACCGCGGGACCCTTTATTTT. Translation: CASSSYRGTLYF.

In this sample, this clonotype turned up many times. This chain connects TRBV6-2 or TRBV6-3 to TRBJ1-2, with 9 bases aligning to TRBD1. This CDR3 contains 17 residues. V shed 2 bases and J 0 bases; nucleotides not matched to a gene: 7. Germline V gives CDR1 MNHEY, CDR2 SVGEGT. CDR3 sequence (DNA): TGTGCCAGCAGTTACGCCGGGACAGGGCTCTCTAACTATGGCTACACCTTC. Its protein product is CASSYAGTGLSNYGYTF.

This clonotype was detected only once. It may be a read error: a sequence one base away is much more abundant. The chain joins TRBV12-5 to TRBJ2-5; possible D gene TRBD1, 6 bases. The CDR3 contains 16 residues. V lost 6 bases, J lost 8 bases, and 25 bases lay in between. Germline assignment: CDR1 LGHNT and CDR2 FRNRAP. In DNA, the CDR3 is TGTGCTAGTGGCCCCGGGTCTCGACAGGAGGACGGAACCCAGTACTTC. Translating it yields CASGPGSRQEDGTQYF.

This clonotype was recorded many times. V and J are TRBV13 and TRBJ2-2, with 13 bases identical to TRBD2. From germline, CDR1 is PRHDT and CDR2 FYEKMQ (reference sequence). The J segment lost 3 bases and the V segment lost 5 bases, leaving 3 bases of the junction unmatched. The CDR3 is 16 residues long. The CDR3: CASSATSGRDTGELFF. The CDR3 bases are TGTGCCAGCAGCGCCACTAGCGGGAGGGACACCGGGGAGCTGTTTTTT.

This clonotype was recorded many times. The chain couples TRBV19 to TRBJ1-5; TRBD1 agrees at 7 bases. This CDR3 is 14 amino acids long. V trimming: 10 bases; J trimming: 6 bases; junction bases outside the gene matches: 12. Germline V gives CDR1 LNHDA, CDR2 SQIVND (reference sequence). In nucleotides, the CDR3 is TGTGCCACCCGAGACAGGGCGGTAAGTCAGCCCCAGCATTTT. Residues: CATRDRAVSQPQHF.

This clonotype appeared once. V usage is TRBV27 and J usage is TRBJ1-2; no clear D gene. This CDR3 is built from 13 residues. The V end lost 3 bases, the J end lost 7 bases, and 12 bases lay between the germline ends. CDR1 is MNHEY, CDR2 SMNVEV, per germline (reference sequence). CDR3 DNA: TGTGCCAGCAGTTTGGAACCCCCGGGTGGCTACACCTTC. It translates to CASSLEPPGGYTF.

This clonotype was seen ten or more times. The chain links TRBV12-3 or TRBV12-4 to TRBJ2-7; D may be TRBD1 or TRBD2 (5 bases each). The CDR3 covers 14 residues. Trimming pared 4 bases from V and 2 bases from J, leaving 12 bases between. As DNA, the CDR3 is TGTGCCAGCAGTTCCGGGACCTGGACCTACGAGCAGTACTTC. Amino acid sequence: CASSSGTWTYEQYF.

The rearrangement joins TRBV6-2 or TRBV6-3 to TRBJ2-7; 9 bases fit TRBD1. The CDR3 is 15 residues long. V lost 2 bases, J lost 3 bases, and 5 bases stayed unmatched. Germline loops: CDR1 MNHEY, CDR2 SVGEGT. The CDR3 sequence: CASSYGDRDRYEQYF. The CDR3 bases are TGTGCCAGCAGTTACGGGGACAGGGACCGCTACGAGCAGTACTTC.

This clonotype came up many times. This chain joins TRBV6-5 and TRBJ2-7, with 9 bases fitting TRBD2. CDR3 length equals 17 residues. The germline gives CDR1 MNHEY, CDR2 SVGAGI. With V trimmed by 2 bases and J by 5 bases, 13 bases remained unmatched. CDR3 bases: TGTGCCAGCAGTTACACCGACCAGCGCGGGAGGGTCCACGAGCAGTACTTC. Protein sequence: CASSYTDQRGRVHEQYF.

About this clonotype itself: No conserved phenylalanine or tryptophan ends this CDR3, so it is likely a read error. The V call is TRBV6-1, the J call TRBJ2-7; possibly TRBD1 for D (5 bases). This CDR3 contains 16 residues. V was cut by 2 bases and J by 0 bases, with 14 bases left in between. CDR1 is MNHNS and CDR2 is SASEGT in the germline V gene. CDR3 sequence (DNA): TGTGCCAGCAGTGAAAGTAGGGGCCTAAGCTCCTACGAGCAGTACTTG. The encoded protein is CASSESRGLSSYEQYL.

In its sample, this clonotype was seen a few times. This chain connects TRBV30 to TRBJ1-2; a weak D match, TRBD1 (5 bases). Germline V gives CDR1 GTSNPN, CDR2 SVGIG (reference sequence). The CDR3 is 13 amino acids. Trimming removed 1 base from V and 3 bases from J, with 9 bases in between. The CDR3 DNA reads TGTGCCTGGAGTGCGGGGCCGTACTATGGCTACACCTTC. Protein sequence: CAWSAGPYYGYTF.

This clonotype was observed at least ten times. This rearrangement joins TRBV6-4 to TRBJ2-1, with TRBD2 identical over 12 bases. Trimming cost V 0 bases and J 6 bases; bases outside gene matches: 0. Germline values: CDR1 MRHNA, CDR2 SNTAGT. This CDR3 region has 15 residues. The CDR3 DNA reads TGTGCCAGCAGTGACTCGACTAGCGGGAGCAATGAGCAGTTCTTC. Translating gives CASSDSTSGSNEQFF.

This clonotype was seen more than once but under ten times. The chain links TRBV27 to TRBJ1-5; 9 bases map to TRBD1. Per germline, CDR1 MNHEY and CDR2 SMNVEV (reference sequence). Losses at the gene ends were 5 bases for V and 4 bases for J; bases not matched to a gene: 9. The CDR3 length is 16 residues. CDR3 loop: CASSPRTGALNQPQHF. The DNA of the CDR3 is TGTGCCAGCAGTCCACGGACAGGGGCGTTGAATCAGCCCCAGCATTTT.

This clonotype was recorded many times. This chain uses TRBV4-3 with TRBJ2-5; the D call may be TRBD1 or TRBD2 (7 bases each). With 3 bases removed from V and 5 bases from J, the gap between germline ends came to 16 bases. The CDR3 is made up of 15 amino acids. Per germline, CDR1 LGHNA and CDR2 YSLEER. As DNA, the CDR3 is TGCGCCAGCAGCCAGGCAGGGGGGGGAAAGGAGACCCAGTACTTC. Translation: CASSQAGGGKETQYF.

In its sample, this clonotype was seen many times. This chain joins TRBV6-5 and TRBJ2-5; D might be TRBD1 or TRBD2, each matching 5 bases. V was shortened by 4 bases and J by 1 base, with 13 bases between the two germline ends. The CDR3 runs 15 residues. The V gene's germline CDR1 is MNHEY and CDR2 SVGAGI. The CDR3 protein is CASSSRSGGQETQYF. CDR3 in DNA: TGTGCCAGCAGTTCCAGGAGTGGGGGCCAAGAGACCCAGTACTTC.

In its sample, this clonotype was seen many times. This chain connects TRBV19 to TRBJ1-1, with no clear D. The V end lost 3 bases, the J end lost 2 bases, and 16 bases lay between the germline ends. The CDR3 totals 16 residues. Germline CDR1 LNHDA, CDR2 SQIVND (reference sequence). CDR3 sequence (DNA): TGTGCCAGTAGTATGTCGGGAGGGCTACCAAACACTGAAGCTTTCTTT. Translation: CASSMSGGLPNTEAFF.

CDR3 sequence: CASSLRGTVGAEAFF. As DNA, the CDR3 is TGTGCCAGCAGCTTAAGGGGTACAGTGGGAGCTGAAGCTTTCTTT. The V gene is TRBV7-3, the J gene TRBJ1-1; D is unresolved. Trimming left V 1 base short and J 6 bases short, with 15 bases between. There are 15 residues in the CDR3. Germline V gives CDR1 SGHTA, CDR2 FQGTGA.

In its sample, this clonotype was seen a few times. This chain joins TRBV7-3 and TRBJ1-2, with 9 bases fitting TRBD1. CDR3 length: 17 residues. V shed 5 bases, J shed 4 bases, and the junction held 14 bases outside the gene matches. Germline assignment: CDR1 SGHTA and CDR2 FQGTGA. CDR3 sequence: CASSPTGTGRRSYGYTF. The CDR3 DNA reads TGTGCCAGCAGCCCTACCGGGACAGGGAGGCGAAGCTATGGCTACACCTTC.